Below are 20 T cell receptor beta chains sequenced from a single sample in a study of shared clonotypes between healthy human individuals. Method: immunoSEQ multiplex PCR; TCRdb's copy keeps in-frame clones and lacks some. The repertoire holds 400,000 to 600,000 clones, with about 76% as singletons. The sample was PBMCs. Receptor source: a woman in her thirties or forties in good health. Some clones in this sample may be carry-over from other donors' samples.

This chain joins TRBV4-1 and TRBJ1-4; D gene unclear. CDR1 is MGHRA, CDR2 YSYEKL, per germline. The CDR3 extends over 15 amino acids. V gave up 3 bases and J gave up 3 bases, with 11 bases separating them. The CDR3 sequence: CASSHPLESNEKLFF. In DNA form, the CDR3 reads TGCGCCAGCAGCCACCCCCTGGAATCTAATGAAAAACTGTTTTTT.

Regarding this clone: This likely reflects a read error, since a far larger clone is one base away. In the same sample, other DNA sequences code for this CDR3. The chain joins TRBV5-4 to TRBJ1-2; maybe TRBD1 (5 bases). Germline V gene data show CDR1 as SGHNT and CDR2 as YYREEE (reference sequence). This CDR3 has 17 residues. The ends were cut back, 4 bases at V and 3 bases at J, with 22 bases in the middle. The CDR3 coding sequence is TGTGCCAGCAGCCCAGGTAAAGGCCCGTCGGGGGACTATGGCTACACCTTC. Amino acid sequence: CASSPGKGPSGDYGYTF. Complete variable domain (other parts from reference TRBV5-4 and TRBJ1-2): ETGVTQSPTHLIKTRGQQVTLRCSSQSGHNTVSWYQQALGQGPQFIFQYYREEENGRGNFPPRFSGLQFPNYSSELNVNALELDDSALYLCASSPGKGPSGDYGYTFGSGTRLTVV.

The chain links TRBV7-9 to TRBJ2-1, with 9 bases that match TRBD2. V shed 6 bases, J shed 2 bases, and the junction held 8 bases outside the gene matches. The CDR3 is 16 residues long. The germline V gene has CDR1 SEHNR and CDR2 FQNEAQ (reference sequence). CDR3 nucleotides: TGTGCCAGCAGTCTTATCGGCGGGAGGGCCTACAATGAGCAGTTCTTC. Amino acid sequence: CASSLIGGRAYNEQFF.

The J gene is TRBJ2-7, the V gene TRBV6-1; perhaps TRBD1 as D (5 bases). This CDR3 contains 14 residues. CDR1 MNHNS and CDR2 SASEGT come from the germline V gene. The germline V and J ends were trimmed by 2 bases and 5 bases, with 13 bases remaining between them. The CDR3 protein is CASSERSGWDEQYF. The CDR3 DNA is TGTGCCAGCAGTGAACGGTCAGGGTGGGACGAGCAGTACTTC.

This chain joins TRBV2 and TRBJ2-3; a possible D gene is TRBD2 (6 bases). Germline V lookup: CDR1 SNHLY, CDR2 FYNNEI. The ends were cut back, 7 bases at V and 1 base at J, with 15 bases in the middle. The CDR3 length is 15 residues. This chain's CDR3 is CASNRDWMGTDTQYF. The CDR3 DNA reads TGTGCCAGCAATCGGGACTGGATGGGCACAGATACGCAGTATTTT.

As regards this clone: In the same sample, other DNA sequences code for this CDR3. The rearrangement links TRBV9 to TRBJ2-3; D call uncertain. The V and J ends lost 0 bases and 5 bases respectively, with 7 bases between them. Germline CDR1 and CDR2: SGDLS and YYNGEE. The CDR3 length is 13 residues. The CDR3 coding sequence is TGTGCCAGCAGCGTAGCCGGAGTAGATACGCAGTATTTT. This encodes CASSVAGVDTQYF.

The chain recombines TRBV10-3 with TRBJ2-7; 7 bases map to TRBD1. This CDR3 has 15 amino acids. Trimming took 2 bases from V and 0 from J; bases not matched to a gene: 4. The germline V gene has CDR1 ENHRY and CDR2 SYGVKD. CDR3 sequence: CAISETGDSSYEQYF. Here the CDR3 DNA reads TGTGCCATCAGTGAGACAGGGGATAGCTCCTACGAGCAGTACTTC.

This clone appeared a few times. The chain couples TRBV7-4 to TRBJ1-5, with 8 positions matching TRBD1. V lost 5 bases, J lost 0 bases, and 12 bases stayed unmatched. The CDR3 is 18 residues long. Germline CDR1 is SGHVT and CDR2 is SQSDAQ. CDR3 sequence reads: CASSLQPQGAYSNQPQHF. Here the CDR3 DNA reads TGTGCCAGCAGCCTCCAACCCCAGGGGGCTTATAGCAATCAGCCCCAGCATTTT. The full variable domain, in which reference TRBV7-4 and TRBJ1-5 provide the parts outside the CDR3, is GAGVSQSPRYKVAKRGRDVALRCDSISGHVTLYWYRQTLGQGSEVLTYSQSDAQRDKSGRPSGRFSAERPERSVSTLKIQRTEQGDSAVYLCASSLQPQGAYSNQPQHFGDGTRLSIL.

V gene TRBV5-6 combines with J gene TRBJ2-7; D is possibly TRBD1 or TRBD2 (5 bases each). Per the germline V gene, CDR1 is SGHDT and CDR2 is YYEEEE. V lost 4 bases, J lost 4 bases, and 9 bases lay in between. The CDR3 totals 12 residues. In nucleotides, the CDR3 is TGTGCCAGCAGCCGGGACCCTTACGAGCAGTACTTC. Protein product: CASSRDPYEQYF.

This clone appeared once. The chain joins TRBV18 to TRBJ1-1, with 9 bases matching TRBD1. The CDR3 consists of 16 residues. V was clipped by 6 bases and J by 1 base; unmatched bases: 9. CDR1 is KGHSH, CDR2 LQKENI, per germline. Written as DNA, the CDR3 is TGTGCCAGCTCCCCGGGACAGGGATTAGGGAACACTGAAGCTTTCTTT. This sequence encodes CASSPGQGLGNTEAFF.

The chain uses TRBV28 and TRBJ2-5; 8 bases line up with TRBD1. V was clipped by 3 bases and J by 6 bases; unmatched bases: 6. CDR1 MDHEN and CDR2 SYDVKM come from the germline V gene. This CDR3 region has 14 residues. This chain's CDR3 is CASSFSTGVKTQYF. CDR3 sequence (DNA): TGTGCCAGCAGTTTTTCGACAGGGGTGAAGACCCAGTACTTC.

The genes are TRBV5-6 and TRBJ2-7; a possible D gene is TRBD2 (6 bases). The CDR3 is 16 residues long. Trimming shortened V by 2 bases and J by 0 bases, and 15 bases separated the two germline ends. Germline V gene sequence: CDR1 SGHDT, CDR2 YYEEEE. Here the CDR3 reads CASSLLGGEGSYEQYF. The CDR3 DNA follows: TGTGCCAGCAGCTTATTGGGCGGGGAAGGCTCCTACGAGCAGTACTTC.

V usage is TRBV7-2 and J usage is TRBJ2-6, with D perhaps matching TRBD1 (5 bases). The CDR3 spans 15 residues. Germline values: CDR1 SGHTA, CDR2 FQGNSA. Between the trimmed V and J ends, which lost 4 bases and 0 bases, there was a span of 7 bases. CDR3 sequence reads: CASSYRTSGANVLTF. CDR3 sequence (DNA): TGTGCCAGCAGCTACAGGACCTCTGGGGCCAACGTCCTGACTTTC.

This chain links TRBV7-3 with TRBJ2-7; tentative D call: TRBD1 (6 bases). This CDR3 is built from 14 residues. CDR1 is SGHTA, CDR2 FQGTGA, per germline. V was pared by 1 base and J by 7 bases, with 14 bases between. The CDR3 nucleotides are TGTGCCAGCAGCTTAATCCCCGGTCAGGGGGAGCAGTACTTC. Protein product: CASSLIPGQGEQYF.

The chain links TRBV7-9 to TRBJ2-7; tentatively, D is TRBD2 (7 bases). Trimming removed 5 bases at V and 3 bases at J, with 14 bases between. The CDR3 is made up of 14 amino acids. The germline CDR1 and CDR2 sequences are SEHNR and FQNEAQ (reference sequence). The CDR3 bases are TGTGCCAGCAGCCCAGTGAGGGGGGGCTACGAGCAGTACTTC. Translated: CASSPVRGGYEQYF.

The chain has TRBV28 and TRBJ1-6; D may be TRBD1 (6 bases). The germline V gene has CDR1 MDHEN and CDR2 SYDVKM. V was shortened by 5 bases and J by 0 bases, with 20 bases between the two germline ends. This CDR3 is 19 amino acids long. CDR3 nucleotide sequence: TGTGCCAGCAGTGCCCCAGAGGCAGGGGCGAGCTCCTATAATTCACCCCTCCACTTT. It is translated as CASSAPEAGASSYNSPLHF.

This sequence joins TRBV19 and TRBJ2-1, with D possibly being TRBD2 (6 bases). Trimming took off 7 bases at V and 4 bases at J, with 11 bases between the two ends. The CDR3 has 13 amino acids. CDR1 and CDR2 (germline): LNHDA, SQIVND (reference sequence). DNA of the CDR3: TGTGCCAGTACCGCGGGACTGTACAATGAGCAGTTCTTC. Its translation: CASTAGLYNEQFF.

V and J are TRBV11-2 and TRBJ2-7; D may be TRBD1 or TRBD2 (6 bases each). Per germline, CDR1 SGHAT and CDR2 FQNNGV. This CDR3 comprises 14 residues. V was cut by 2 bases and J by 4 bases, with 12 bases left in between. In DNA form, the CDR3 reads TGTGCCAGCAGCTTAACGGGGGCTAGTTACGAGCAGTACTTC. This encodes CASSLTGASYEQYF.

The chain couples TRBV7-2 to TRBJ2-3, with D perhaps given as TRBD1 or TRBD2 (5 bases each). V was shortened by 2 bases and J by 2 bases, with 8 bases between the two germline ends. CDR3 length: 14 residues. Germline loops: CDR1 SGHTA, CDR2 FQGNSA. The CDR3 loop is CASSLWGTTDTQYF. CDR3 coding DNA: TGTGCCAGCAGCTTATGGGGGACCACAGATACGCAGTATTTT.

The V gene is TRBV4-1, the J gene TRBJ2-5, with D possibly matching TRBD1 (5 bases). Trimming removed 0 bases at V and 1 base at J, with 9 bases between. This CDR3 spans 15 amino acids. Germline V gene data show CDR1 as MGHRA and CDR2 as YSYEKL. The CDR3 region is CASSQDDSLQETQYF. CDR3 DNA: TGCGCCAGCAGCCAAGACGACAGCCTCCAAGAGACCCAGTACTTC.